Below, one T cell receptor beta chain is given with its context. The CDR3 sequence is 16 residues long. CDR1 is MNHEY, CDR2 SMNVEV, per germline (reference sequence). V lost 6 bases, J lost 1 base, and 11 bases stayed unmatched. Amplified TCR beta CDR3 regions came from RNA transcripts. First-round RT-PCR with HTBI primers amplified the TCR CDR3 region. Each CDR3 protein is one row after TCRdb ran MiXCR on the multiplex PCR reads. The sample records a few hundred thousand distinct CDR3 sequences, around 42% being singletons. This entry is derived from a study of T cells in Graves' hyperthyroidism and ophthalmopathy. Patients aged 18 to 65 had newly diagnosed hyperthyroidism of under 2 months' duration.

The sample comprised peripheral blood or thyroid tissue (not recorded which). The V and J genes are TRBV27 and TRBJ1-1, with 7 bases aligning to TRBD1. The source is a woman younger than 35 with Graves' hyperthyroidism. Here the CDR3 reads CASRPRGLGENTEAFF. The CDR3 DNA reads TGTGCCAGCAGACCAAGGGGGCTGGGTGAGAACACTGAAGCTTTCTTT.